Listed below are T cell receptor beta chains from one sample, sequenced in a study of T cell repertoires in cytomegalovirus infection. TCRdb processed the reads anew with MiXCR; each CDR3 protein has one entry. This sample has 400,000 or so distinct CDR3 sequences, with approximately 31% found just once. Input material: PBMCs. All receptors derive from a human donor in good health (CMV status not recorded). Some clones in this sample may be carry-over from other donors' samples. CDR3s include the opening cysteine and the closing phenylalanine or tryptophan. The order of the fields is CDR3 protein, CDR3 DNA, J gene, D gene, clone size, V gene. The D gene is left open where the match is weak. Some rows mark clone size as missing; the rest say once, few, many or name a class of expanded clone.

CASSPDSSNQPQHF | TGTGCCAGCAGTCCCGACAGTAGCAATCAGCCCCAGCATTTT | TRBJ1-5 | NA | many | TRBV6-1
CASSYSRGGGQTEAFF | TGTGCCAGCAGTTACTCGCGGGGAGGGGGTCAAACTGAAGCTTTCTTT | TRBJ1-1 | NA | NA | TRBV6-5
CASRPQGSGNQPQHF | TGTGCCAGCAGACCACAGGGTTCCGGCAATCAGCCCCAGCATTTT | TRBJ1-5 | NA | NA | TRBV6-1
CAIARGLVGNTIYF | TGTGCCATCGCGAGGGGCCTGGTTGGAAACACCATATATTTT | TRBJ1-3 | NA | few | TRBV10-3
CASSQDSGSINEQFF | TGCGCCAGCAGCCAAGATTCAGGCAGTATCAATGAGCAGTTCTTC | TRBJ2-1 | NA | NA | TRBV4-1
CSVESADSYEQYF | TGCAGCGTTGAATCGGCAGATAGCTACGAGCAGTACTTC | TRBJ2-7 | NA | NA | TRBV29-1
CASTKGDQPQHF | TGTGCCAGCACCAAAGGAGATCAGCCCCAGCATTTT | TRBJ1-5 | NA | once | TRBV12-3/TRBV12-4
CASSPGTQDSNQPQHF | TGTGCCAGCTCACCAGGGACGCAAGATAGCAATCAGCCCCAGCATTTT | TRBJ1-5 | NA | NA | TRBV18
CASSLGVGTSGGAKDTQYF | TGTGCCAGCAGTTTAGGAGTTGGGACTAGCGGGGGGGCAAAGGATACGCAGTATTTT | TRBJ2-3 | TRBD2 | many | TRBV12-3/TRBV12-4
CASRKETGTTDTQYF | TGTGCCAGCAGAAAGGAGACGGGGACCACAGATACGCAGTATTTT | TRBJ2-3 | NA | few | TRBV6-2/TRBV6-3
CASSPMVYSYNEQFF | TGTGCCAGCAGCCCGATGGTTTACTCCTACAATGAGCAGTTCTTC | TRBJ2-1 | NA | NA | TRBV7-9
CASSEGGGAVNEQFF | TGTGCCAGCAGTGAGGGCGGGGGGGCCGTTAATGAGCAGTTCTTC | TRBJ2-1 | TRBD2 | many | TRBV6-4
CASSQLGGRTEAFF | TGTGCCAGCAGCCAATTAGGGGGGAGGACTGAAGCTTTCTTT | TRBJ1-1 | NA | many | TRBV7-9
CASSRTGGGRGTEAFF | TGTGCCAGCAGCCGGACGGGGGGAGGGCGTGGCACTGAAGCTTTCTTT | TRBJ1-1 | NA | many | TRBV28
CASSLDSGNNQPQHF | TGTGCCAGCAGCTTAGATTCGGGGAACAATCAGCCCCAGCATTTT | TRBJ1-5 | NA | few | TRBV11-2
CSVEEGTSPLVDTQYF | TGCAGCGTTGAAGAGGGGACTAGCCCATTGGTGGATACGCAGTATTTT | TRBJ2-3 | TRBD2 | NA | TRBV29-1
CASSHPVGIGSPLHF | TGCGCCAGCAGCCACCCGGTTGGGATTGGGTCACCCCTCCACTTT | TRBJ1-6 | NA | few | TRBV4-1
CASSIREAAYGYTF | TGTGCCAGCAGTATCCGGGAGGCCGCCTATGGCTACACCTTC | TRBJ1-2 | NA | NA | TRBV12-3/TRBV12-4
CASSSRNNEKLFF | TGTGCCAGCAGCTCTCGAAATAATGAAAAACTGTTTTTT | TRBJ1-4 | NA | NA | TRBV11-2
CASSQPGTGRTDTQYF | TGCGCCAGCAGTCAACCCGGGACAGGGCGCACAGATACGCAGTATTTT | TRBJ2-3 | TRBD1 | few | TRBV23-1
CASSYPNRASETQYF | TGTGCCAGCAGTTATCCTAACAGGGCCTCGGAGACCCAGTACTTC | TRBJ2-5 | NA | NA | TRBV6-6
CSGAVGGTDTQYF | TGCAGTGGAGCCGTGGGGGGTACAGATACGCAGTATTTT | TRBJ2-3 | NA | NA | TRBV20-1
CASSFTARYQETQYF | TGTGCCAGCAGTTTTACCGCTCGGTACCAAGAGACCCAGTACTTC | TRBJ2-5 | NA | NA | TRBV6-5
CASSRSTRGDLNEQFF | TGTGCCAGCAGCCGCAGCACCAGGGGGGATCTAAATGAGCAGTTCTTC | TRBJ2-1 | NA | NA | TRBV5-4
CASSLIGYNEQFF | TGTGCCAGCAGCTTGATAGGCTACAATGAGCAGTTCTTC | TRBJ2-1 | NA | once | TRBV5-6
CASSYGTVFNEQFF | TGTGCCAGCAGTTACGGGACAGTCTTCAATGAGCAGTTCTTC | TRBJ2-1 | TRBD1 | few | TRBV6-5
CASSLGVRGTYNEQFF | TGTGCCAGCAGCTTAGGGGTCAGGGGGACATACAATGAGCAGTTCTTC | TRBJ2-1 | TRBD1 | few | TRBV7-8
CASSTDPTANTGELFF | TGCGCCAGCAGCACGGATCCGACAGCGAACACCGGGGAGCTGTTTTTT | TRBJ2-2 | NA | few | TRBV5-1
CASSVGSLMTNEKLFF | TGTGCCAGCAGCGTGGGGTCTCTCATGACTAATGAAAAACTGTTTTTT | TRBJ1-4 | NA | few | TRBV7-9
CSGGLGTEACF | TGCAGTGGGGGATTGGGCACTGAAGCTTGCTTT | TRBJ1-1 | NA | NA | TRBV20-1
CSVEGLAGGHSYNEQFF | TGCAGCGTTGAAGGGCTAGCGGGGGGGCATTCCTACAATGAGCAGTTCTTC | TRBJ2-1 | TRBD2 | few | TRBV29-1
CASSLGPGPDTQYF | TGTGCCAGCAGCTTAGGGCCCGGCCCAGATACGCAGTATTTT | TRBJ2-3 | NA | few | TRBV7-2
CASSVGLAREQFF | TGCGCCAGCAGTGTTGGACTAGCAAGGGAGCAGTTCTTC | TRBJ2-1 | TRBD2 | NA | TRBV10-2
CASRSSNQPQHF | TGTGCCAGCAGAAGTAGCAATCAGCCCCAGCATTTT | TRBJ1-5 | NA | many | TRBV12-3/TRBV12-4
CASLIGGVGDTQYF | TGTGCCAGCCTAATTGGGGGGGTCGGAGATACGCAGTATTTT | TRBJ2-3 | TRBD2 | many | TRBV12-3/TRBV12-4
CASSPTDLNEQFF | TGTGCCAGCAGCCCGACGGATCTCAATGAGCAGTTCTTC | TRBJ2-1 | NA | NA | TRBV7-3
CASSLGNWNQPQHF | TGTGCCAGCAGTTTAGGGAATTGGAATCAGCCCCAGCATTTT | TRBJ1-5 | NA | few | TRBV12-3/TRBV12-4
CASNPGGKTQYF | TGTGCCAGCAACCCTGGGGGGAAGACCCAGTACTTC | TRBJ2-5 | NA | few | TRBV7-9
CASSRGTNYYEQYF | TGTGCCAGCAGCAGGGGGACAAACTACTACGAGCAGTACTTC | TRBJ2-7 | NA | few | TRBV7-2
CASSSGGSQPQHF | TGTGCCAGCAGTTCAGGGGGCAGTCAGCCCCAGCATTTT | TRBJ1-5 | TRBD1 | few | TRBV6-2/TRBV6-3
CASRPTGTLNTEAFF | TGTGCCAGTAGACCCACCGGGACACTTAACACTGAAGCTTTCTTT | TRBJ1-1 | NA | few | TRBV19
CASSLEWGADTEAFF | TGTGCCAGCAGCTTAGAATGGGGGGCGGACACTGAAGCTTTCTTT | TRBJ1-1 | NA | few | TRBV7-6
CASSQDLDREYEQYF | TGCGCCAGCAGCCAAGATCTGGACAGAGAATACGAGCAGTACTTC | TRBJ2-7 | NA | NA | TRBV4-1
CASIWGQETQYF | TGTGCCAGCATCTGGGGACAAGAGACCCAGTACTTC | TRBJ2-5 | NA | NA | TRBV7-9
CSARWSGTPNSPLHF | TGCAGTGCTAGATGGTCCGGGACACCGAATTCACCCCTCCACTTT | TRBJ1-6 | NA | few | TRBV20-1
CSARRPENYGYTF | TGCAGTGCTCGGCGGCCAGAGAACTATGGCTACACCTTC | TRBJ1-2 | NA | few | TRBV20-1
CASRDGYNSPLHF | TGTGCCAGCAGGGACGGATATAATTCACCCCTCCACTTT | TRBJ1-6 | NA | many | TRBV6-2/TRBV6-3
CASSQDQRGVFEKLFF | TGTGCCAGCAGCCAAGATCAGAGGGGTGTTTTTGAAAAACTGTTTTTT | TRBJ1-4 | NA | NA | TRBV3-1
CASTTTEPIVTGEQYF | TGTGCCAGCACTACGACAGAGCCTATAGTTACAGGCGAGCAGTACTTC | TRBJ2-7 | NA | NA | TRBV6-6
CATGRHDSNQPQHF | TGTGCCACCGGACGACATGATAGCAATCAGCCCCAGCATTTT | TRBJ1-5 | NA | many | TRBV15